The 30 T cell receptor beta chains below come from one sample, sequenced in a study of tumor and adjacent non-tumor tissue in lung cancer. The library came from three nested PCR rounds adapted from ARM-PCR protocols. One entry per CDR3 protein, called by TCRdb with MiXCR from the multiplex PCR reads. The table has about 82,000 distinct CDR3 sequences, around four fifths seen once. No cell sorting was done before RNA was extracted from the tissue. The material sequenced was lung tumor tissue. Source of these receptors: a woman between 45 and 65 years old with non-small cell lung cancer.

As regards this clonotype: A junction end diverges from the germline sequence, so it may reflect a read error. The gene calls are TRBV28 and TRBJ2-7; 7 bases are shared with TRBD2. Per germline, CDR1 MDHEN and CDR2 SYDVKM. The CDR3 contains 15 residues. This CDR3 is CTSSPGGSFSYEQYF. CDR3 in DNA: TGTACCAGCAGCCCCGGGGGGAGCTTCTCCTACGAGCAGTATTTC. Drawing the rest from reference TRBV28 and TRBJ2-7, the complete variable domain is DVKVTQSSRYLVKRTGEKVFLECVQDMDHENMFWYRQDPGLGLRLIYFSYDVKMKEKGDIPEGYSVSREKKERFSLILESASTNQTSMYLCTSSPGGSFSYEQYFGPGTRLTVT.

In its sample, this clonotype was seen many times. V usage is TRBV10-3 and J usage is TRBJ1-2, with D unclear. Per germline, CDR1 ENHRY and CDR2 SYGVKD. The CDR3 extends over 15 amino acids. V shed 4 bases and J shed 9 bases, with 21 bases lying between them. CDR3 nucleotide sequence: TGTGCCATCAGTGGGTCCCTTACAGACCTCGCGAGCTACACCTTC. Protein: CAISGSLTDLASYTF.

There are a few counts of this clonotype. This likely comes from a read error, as the CDR3 has no conserved phenylalanine or tryptophan at its end. The chain combines TRBV28 with TRBJ1-5; no definite D call. The CDR3 is 13 amino acids. Deletions cut 5 bases from V and 6 bases from J, with 11 bases between. Germline V gene lookup returns CDR1 MDHEN and CDR2 SYDVKM. The CDR3 nucleotides are TGTGCCAGCAGTCGCCCCAGTGTTCAGCCCCAGCATTCT. Translation: CASSRPSVQPQHS.

The rearrangement links TRBV12-3 or TRBV12-4 to TRBJ2-2; 9 bases line up with TRBD1. The J segment lost 8 bases and the V segment lost 10 bases, leaving 14 bases of the junction unmatched. The CDR3 covers 15 residues. The CDR3 sequence is CAISPGQGITGELFF. DNA for the CDR3: TGTGCCATCAGCCCGGGACAGGGCATCACAGGGGAGCTGTTTTTT.

The rearrangement links TRBV5-4 to TRBJ2-7, with TRBD2 matching over 11 bases. Per the germline V gene, CDR1 is SGHNT and CDR2 is YYREEE (reference sequence). The ends lost 7 bases at V and 6 bases at J; junction bases unmatched: 15. CDR3 length: 16 amino acids. The CDR3 region has the DNA TGTGCCAGCGGCAACGGACTAGCGGGTTACTCCAGCGAGCAGTACTTC. Translated, it gives CASGNGLAGYSSEQYF.

J is TRBJ1-6 and V is TRBV6-5; D is unresolved. The CDR3 runs to 16 residues. Germline CDR1 is MNHEY and CDR2 is SVGAGI. V was trimmed by 5 bases and J by 7 bases, leaving 18 bases between them. The CDR3 here is CASSPLSDGNNSPLHF. The CDR3 bases are TGTGCCAGCAGTCCCCTCTCGGACGGCAACAATTCACCCCTCCACTTT.

Details on this clonotype: Given the absence of the conserved phenylalanine or tryptophan at the CDR3 end, a read error is likely. The chain employs TRBV11-3 and TRBJ1-2; D not resolved. Trimming removed 10 bases at V and 4 bases at J, with 13 bases between. The germline CDR1 and CDR2 sequences are SGHNT and YENEEA. The CDR3 loop spans 12 amino acids. This chain's CDR3 is CATKTTCYGYTI. The CDR3 nucleotides read TGTGCCACCAAGACGACTTGCTATGGCTACACCATC.

With respect to this clonotype: The junction differs from germline at one of its ends, possibly a read error. This rearrangement joins TRBV7-8 to TRBJ2-6, with TRBD1 matching 9 bases. Germline CDR1 SGHVS, CDR2 FQNEAQ. The CDR3 runs 17 residues. Here the CDR3 DNA reads TGTGCCAGTAGCCCACAGGGGGCTGTCTCTGGGGCCAACATCCTGACTTTC. It codes for CASSPQGAVSGANILTF.

This chain joins TRBV29-1 and TRBJ1-1, with D hard to call. CDR1 and CDR2 from the germline V gene are SQVTM and ANQGSEA. This CDR3 is 14 amino acids long. V lost 4 bases, J lost 1 base, and 13 bases lay in between. CDR3 DNA sequence: TGCAGCGTTGTGGGCCCCCACGGGAACACTGAAGCTTTCTTT. It yields the protein CSVVGPHGNTEAFF.

Details on this clonotype: Germline and junction disagree at one end, which may indicate a read error. The chain is built from TRBV11-2 and TRBJ2-7; 8 bases match TRBD1. The CDR3 has 16 amino acids. Germline CDR1 SGHAT, CDR2 FQNNGV. The CDR3 DNA is TGTGGCAGCAGCCATGGACAGGGAGAGTTCTCCTACGAGAAGTACTTC. The encoded protein is CGSSHGQGEFSYEKYF.

This clonotype has just one count. One end of the junction varies from germline; a read error may be responsible. V usage is TRBV29-1 and J usage is TRBJ2-3; TRBD2 agrees at 11 bases. This CDR3 comprises 15 residues. Per germline, CDR1 SQVTM and CDR2 ANQGSEA. This CDR3 is CRVDSTSGGTDTQNF. The CDR3 nucleotides read TGCCGCGTAGATAGTACTAGCGGGGGCACAGATACGCAGAATTTT.

This clonotype was seen at least ten times. The chain links TRBV28 to TRBJ1-5; 7 nucleotides line up with TRBD1. The CDR3 contains 14 residues. Trimming at V came to 6 bases and at J to 12 bases, leaving 14 bases not matched to a gene. Germline assignment: CDR1 MDHEN and CDR2 SYDVKM. In DNA, the CDR3 is TGTGCCAGCAGCCTCCCGGGGGGGTGGGACAGCCAGCATTTT. Translated, it gives CASSLPGGWDSQHF.

The chain combines TRBV7-8 with TRBJ2-7, with D perhaps given as TRBD1 or TRBD2 (5 bases each). The CDR3 is 16 residues long. The germline V gene encodes CDR1 SGHVS and CDR2 FQNEAQ. CDR3 in amino acids: CVREKKQQGPFYEQYF. CDR3 DNA sequence: TGTGTCAGGGAAAAGAAGCAGCAGGGACCCTTCTACGAGCAGTACTTC.

About this clonotype itself: A read error may account for a junction end that differs from germline. This chain uses TRBV12-3 or TRBV12-4 with TRBJ2-1; D remains unclear. This CDR3 spans 10 amino acids. The CDR3 DNA reads as TGTGCTAGCAGTATTAATGAGCAGTTCTTC. It is translated as CASSINEQFF.

About this clonotype itself: One junction end disagrees with the germline gene, perhaps due to a read error. The V gene is TRBV5-1, the J gene TRBJ2-7; 7 bases align to TRBD2. This CDR3 comprises 16 residues. Germline V gene data show CDR1 as SGHRS and CDR2 as YFSETQ. The CDR3, as DNA: TGCGCCAGCAGCCCCAACGCAGCGGGAACAGCCTATGAGCAGCACTTC. It codes for CASSPNAAGTAYEQHF.

As to this clonotype: A much larger clone sits a single nucleotide away, making a read error possible. The chain uses TRBV29-1 and TRBJ1-1, with D possibly TRBD1 on 6 matching bases. The CDR3 runs 14 residues. Germline V gene data show CDR1 as SQVTM and CDR2 as ANQGSEA. CDR3 protein: CSVVNRVTNAEAFF. The CDR3 bases are TGCAGCGTTGTCAACAGGGTCACGAACGCTGAAGCTTTCTTT. Variable domain in full (rest from reference TRBV29-1 and TRBJ1-1): SAVISQKPSRDICQRGTSLTIQCQVDSQVTMMFWYRQQPGQSLTLIATANQGSEATYESGFVIDKFPISRPNLTFSTLTVSNMSPEDSSIYLCSVVNRVTNAEAFFGQGTRLTVV.

Note on this clonotype: It is likely a read error, because the conserved phenylalanine at the end of the CDR3 is missing. The chain has TRBV11-2 and TRBJ2-3; D remains unclear. The CDR3 totals 14 residues. CDR1 and CDR2 from the germline V gene are SGHAT and FQNNGV. The CDR3 here is CVSNLDLVADTQYV. The CDR3 DNA follows: TGTGTCAGCAACTTAGATCTGGTAGCAGATACGCAGTATGTT.

Notes on this clonotype: The junction and the germline gene differ at one end; a read error may be behind it. The V gene is TRBV11-2, the J gene TRBJ2-1; 7 positions agree with TRBD1. This CDR3 has 16 residues. CDR1 and CDR2 from the germline V gene are SGHAT and FQNNGV. In DNA form, the CDR3 reads TGCGCCAGCAGCTTGGAACCGGGACAGCGATTCATTGAGCAGTTCTTC. Translation gives CASSLEPGQRFIEQFF.

This chain links TRBV6-1 with TRBJ2-6; TRBD2 aligns across 7 bases. Germline V gene lookup returns CDR1 MNHNS and CDR2 SASEGT. V lost 3 bases to trimming and J lost 3 bases; unmatched junction nucleotides: 8. The CDR3 is 17 amino acids. CDR3 region: CASSEMGGCVGANVLTF. CDR3 DNA: TGTGCCAGCAGTGAGATGGGAGGGTGTGTTGGGGCCAACGTCCTGACTTTC.

A remark on this clonotype: At one end the junction does not follow the germline gene, possibly because of a read error. This chain links TRBV12-3 or TRBV12-4 with TRBJ2-2, with 8 bases fitting TRBD2. The CDR3 is made up of 15 amino acids. The CDR3 reads CASSPGTSGGWELFF. CDR3 nucleotides: TGTGCCAGCAGTCCCGGGACTAGTGGCGGCTGGGAGCTATTTTTT.

Remarks on this clonotype: This CDR3 is missing its conserved last phenylalanine or tryptophan, likely due to a read error. The rearrangement links TRBV6-1 to TRBJ1-6, with D perhaps TRBD1 (5 bases). Looked up from germline, CDR1 is MNHNS and CDR2 is SASEGT. The CDR3 spans 14 residues. CDR3 amino acids: CASSGSWGISPLHS. The CDR3 coding sequence is TGTGCCAGTAGTGGATCCTGGGGGATTTCACCCCTCCACTCT.

A word on this clonotype: Here the CDR3 omits its conserved ending phenylalanine or tryptophan, so a read error is the likely source. This chain connects TRBV29-1 to TRBJ1-2, with D unresolved. Germline V gene sequence: CDR1 SQVTM, CDR2 ANQGSEA. CDR3 length equals 12 residues. The CDR3 here is CSIEENSRGYTI. DNA for the CDR3: TGCAGCATTGAAGAGAACAGCAGAGGCTACACCATC.

Judged by abundance, this clonotype is medium-sized. The V call is TRBV6-5, the J call TRBJ2-7, with 7 bases lining up with TRBD2. Germline loops: CDR1 MNHEY, CDR2 SVGAGI. The CDR3 totals 14 residues. V was clipped by 0 bases and J by 5 bases; unmatched bases: 4. CDR3 nucleotide sequence: TGTGCCAGCAGTTACTCCCCCGGGAGGAACGAGCAGTACTTC. It encodes CASSYSPGRNEQYF.

Notes on this clonotype: This may stem from a read error, because a much larger clone lies one nucleotide away. The chain carries TRBV5-1 and TRBJ2-1; 11 bases map to TRBD2. From germline, CDR1 is SGHRS and CDR2 YFSETQ. V dropped 4 bases and J dropped 11; count of bases not matched to a gene: 8. CDR3 size: 14 residues. CDR3 loop: CASSITSGSNKQFF. The CDR3 DNA reads TGCGCCAGCAGCATTACTAGCGGGAGTAATAAGCAGTTCTTC.

To note about this clonotype: At one end, the junction sequence differs from germline, possibly due to a read error. V usage is TRBV10-2 and J usage is TRBJ2-1, with D unresolved. Germline V gene data show CDR1 as WSHSY and CDR2 as SAAADI. This CDR3 region has 13 residues. The DNA for the CDR3 is TGCGCCAGTAGTGCTAGTACGGCCACTGAGCAGTTCTTC. This codes for CASSASTATEQFF.

With respect to this clonotype: A read error may produce the germline difference seen at one junction end. CDR3 DNA sequence: TGTAGCAGCAGAGGGGGGGACAGCACTGAAGTTTTCTTT. Residues: CSSRGGDSTEVFF. The rearrangement links TRBV6-5 to TRBJ1-1, with 7 nucleotides matching TRBD1. The germline CDR1 and CDR2 sequences are MNHEY and SVGAGI. The CDR3 is 13 residues long.

A single count supports this clonotype. The missing conserved phenylalanine or tryptophan at the end of this CDR3 makes a read error likely. The V call is TRBV6-5, the J call TRBJ1-5, with 7 bases fitting TRBD1. The length of the CDR3 is 15 residues. CDR1 and CDR2 (germline): MNHEY, SVGAGI. CDR3 in DNA: TGTGTCAGCAGTTACTCCACAGGGACAGATCAGCCCCAGCATTCT. Translating it yields CVSSYSTGTDQPQHS.

The CDR3 here is CASDIWDSRYEQYF. The DNA of the CDR3 is TGCGCCAGTGATATATGGGATTCAAGGTACGAGCAGTACTTC. This chain connects TRBV10-2 to TRBJ2-7; D is uncertain. Trimming removed 9 bases at V and 4 bases at J, with 19 bases between. Germline assignment: CDR1 WSHSY and CDR2 SAAADI. The CDR3 is 14 amino acids.

This clonotype was counted a few times. V gene TRBV29-1 combines with J gene TRBJ1-1; TRBD1 might be the D (6 bases). CDR1 is SQVTM, CDR2 ANQGSEA, per germline. The CDR3 sequence is 11 residues long. The CDR3 DNA sequence: TGCAGGGACGCGGGGGCCGGTGAAGCTTTCTTT. Translation: CRDAGAGEAFF.

As concerns this clonotype: The CDR3 ends on some other residue instead of the conserved phenylalanine or tryptophan, so this is likely a read error. No DNA is shown, since the ends of the CDR3 on it are uncertain; the CDR3 is the one TCRdb lists. CDR3 in amino acids: CSARLLAGGQETQHY. The V call is TRBV20-1, the J call TRBJ2-5; no check of the table's D call, TRBD2, against the DNA was made. The CDR3 spans 15 residues, counting both ends. CDR1 is DFQATT, CDR2 SNEGSKA, per germline (reference sequence).